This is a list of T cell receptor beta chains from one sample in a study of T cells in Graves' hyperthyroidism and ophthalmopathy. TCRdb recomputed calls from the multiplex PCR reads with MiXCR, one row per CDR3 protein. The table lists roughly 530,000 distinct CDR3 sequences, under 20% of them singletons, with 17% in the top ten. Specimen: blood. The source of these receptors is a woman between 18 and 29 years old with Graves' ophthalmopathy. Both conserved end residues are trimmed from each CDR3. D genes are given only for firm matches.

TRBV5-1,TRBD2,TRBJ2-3,ASSLLAGGHTDTQY
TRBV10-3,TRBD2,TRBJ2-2,AISPGRENTGELF
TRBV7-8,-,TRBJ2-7,ASSLASWEQY
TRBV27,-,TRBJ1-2,ASSLSGGRLGTGGYT
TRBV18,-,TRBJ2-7,ASSTSPEGFHEQY
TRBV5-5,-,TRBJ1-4,ASSLGAGIEEKLF
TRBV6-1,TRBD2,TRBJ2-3,ASNSLAGKGDTQY
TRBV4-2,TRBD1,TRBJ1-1,ASSQPQGAGAEAF
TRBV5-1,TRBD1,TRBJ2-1,ASSPDRASSYNEQF
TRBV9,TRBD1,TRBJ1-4,ASSVAGTGDEKLF
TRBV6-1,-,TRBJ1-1,ASRAQGTLNTEAF
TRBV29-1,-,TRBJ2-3,SVDGGDWDTDTQY
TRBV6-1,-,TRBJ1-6,ASSEGSGVTYNSPLH
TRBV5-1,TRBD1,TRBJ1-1,ASGGGGAGTEAF
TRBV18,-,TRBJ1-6,ASSRDEGNSPLH
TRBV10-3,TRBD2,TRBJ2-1,AIRTSGESQF
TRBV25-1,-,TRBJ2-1,ASSGSFVMPGADNEQF
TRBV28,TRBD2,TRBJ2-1,ASSPRGISYNEQF
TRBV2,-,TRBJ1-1,ASSWQGRAEAF
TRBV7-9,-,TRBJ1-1,ASSRVGRAEAF
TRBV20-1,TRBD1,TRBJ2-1,SAPGTGLEDEQF
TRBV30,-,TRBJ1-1,AWRTGAMGTEAF
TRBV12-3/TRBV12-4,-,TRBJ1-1,ASSFVGEAF
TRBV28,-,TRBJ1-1,ASSLMRLRVTEAF
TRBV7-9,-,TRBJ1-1,ASSSPVEGGGTEAF
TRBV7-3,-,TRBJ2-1,ASSPGSTYNEQF
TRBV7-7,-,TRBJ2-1,ASSLGGGPTNEQF
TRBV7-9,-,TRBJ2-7,ASSPRGGYSYEQY
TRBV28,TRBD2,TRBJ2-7,ASSFLAGMHEQY
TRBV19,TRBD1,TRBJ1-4,ATIGDRQGGGEKLF
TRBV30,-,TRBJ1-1,AWSAGEGWWGEAF
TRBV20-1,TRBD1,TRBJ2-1,SAPVGGKNNNEQF
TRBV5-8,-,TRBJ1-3,ASSLLEGNTIY
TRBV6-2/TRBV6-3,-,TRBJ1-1,ASSDPGRNTEAF